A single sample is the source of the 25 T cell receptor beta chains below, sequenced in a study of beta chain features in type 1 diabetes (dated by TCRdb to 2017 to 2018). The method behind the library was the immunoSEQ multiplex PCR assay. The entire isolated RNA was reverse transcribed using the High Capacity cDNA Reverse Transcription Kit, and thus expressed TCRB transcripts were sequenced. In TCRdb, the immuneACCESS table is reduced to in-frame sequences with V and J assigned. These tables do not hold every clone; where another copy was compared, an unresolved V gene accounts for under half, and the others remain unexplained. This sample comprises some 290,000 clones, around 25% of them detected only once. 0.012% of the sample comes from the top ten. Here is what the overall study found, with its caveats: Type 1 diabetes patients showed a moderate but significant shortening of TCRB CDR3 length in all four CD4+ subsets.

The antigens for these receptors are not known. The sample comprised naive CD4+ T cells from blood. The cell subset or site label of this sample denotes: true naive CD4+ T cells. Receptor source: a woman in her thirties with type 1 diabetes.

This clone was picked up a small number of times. This CDR3 is CASSSSFDEQFF. CDR3 nucleotide sequence: TGCGCCAGCAGCTCCAGTTTCGATGAGCAGTTCTTC. The chain carries TRBV5-1 and TRBJ2-1; no reliable D call. The CDR3 length is 12 residues. Germline lookup yields CDR1 SGHRS and CDR2 YFSETQ. V was clipped by 3 bases and J by 8 bases, with 9 bases between them.

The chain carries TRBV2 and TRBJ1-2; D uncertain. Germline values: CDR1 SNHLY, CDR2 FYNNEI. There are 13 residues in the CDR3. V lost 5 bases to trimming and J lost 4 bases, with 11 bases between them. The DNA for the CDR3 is TGTGCCAGCAGTTTCGGTCCTAGCTATGGCTACACCTTC. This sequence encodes CASSFGPSYGYTF.

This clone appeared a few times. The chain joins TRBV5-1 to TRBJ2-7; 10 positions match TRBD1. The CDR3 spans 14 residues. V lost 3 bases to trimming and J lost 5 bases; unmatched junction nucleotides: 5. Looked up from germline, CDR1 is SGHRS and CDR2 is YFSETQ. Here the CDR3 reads CASSWGQGLDEQYF. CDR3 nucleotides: TGCGCCAGCAGCTGGGGACAGGGGCTCGACGAGCAGTACTTC.

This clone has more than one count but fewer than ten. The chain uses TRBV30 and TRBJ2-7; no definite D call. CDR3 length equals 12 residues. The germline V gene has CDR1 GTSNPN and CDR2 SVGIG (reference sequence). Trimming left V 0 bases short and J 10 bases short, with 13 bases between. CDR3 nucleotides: TGTGCCTGGAGTGTAGTTGCGGATGCTCAGTACTTC. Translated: CAWSVVADAQYF.

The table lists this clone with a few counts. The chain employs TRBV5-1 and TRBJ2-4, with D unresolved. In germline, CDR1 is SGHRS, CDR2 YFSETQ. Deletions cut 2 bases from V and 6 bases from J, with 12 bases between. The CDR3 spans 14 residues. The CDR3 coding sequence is TGCGCCAGCAGCTTAGGTGGGCCCGCAAACATTCAGTACTTC. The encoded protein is CASSLGGPANIQYF. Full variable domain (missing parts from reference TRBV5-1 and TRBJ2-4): KAGVTQTPRYLIKTRGQQVTLSCSPISGHRSVSWYQQTPGQGLQFLFEYFSETQRNKGNFPGRFSGRQFSNSRSEMNVSTLELGDSALYLCASSLGGPANIQYFGAGTRLSVL.

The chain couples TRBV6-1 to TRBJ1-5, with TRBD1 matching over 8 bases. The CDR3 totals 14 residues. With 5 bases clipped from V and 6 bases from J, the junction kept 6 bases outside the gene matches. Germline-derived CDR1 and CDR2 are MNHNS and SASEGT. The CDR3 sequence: CASSRPGTGQPQHF. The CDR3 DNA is TGTGCCAGCAGTCGTCCCGGGACAGGTCAGCCCCAGCATTTT.

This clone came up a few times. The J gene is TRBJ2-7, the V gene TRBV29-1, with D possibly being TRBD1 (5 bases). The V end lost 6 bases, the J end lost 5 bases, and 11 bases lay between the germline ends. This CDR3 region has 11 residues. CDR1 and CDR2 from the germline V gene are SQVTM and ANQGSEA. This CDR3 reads CSVEKGHEQYF. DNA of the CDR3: TGCAGCGTCGAAAAGGGGCACGAGCAGTACTTC.

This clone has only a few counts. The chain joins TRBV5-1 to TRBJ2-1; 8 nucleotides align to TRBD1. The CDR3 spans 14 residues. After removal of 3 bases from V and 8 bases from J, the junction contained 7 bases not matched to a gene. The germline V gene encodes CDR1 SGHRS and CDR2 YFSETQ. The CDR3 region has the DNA TGCGCCAGCAGCTGGGGGGCAGGGGGCGATGAGCAGTTCTTC. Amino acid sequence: CASSWGAGGDEQFF.

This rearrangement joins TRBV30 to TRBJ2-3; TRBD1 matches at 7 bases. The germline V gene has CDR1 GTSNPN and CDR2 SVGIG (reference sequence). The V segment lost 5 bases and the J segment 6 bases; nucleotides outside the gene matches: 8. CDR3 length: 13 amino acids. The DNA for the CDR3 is TGTGCCTGGCATAAACAGGGGTCGGATACGCAGTATTTT. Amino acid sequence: CAWHKQGSDTQYF.

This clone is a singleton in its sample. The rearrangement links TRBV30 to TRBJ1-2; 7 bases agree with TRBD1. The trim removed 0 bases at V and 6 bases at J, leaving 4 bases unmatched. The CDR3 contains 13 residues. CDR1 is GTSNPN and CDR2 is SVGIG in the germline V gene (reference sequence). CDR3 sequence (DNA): TGTGCCTGGAGTGTAACAGGGGTGGATGGCTACACCTTC. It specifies CAWSVTGVDGYTF.

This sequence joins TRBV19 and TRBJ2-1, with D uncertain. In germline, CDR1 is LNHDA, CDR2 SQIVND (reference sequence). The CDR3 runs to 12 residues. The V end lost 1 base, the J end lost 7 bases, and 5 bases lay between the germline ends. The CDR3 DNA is TGTGCCAGTAGTATAGGGCCGAATGAGCAGTTCTTC. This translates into CASSIGPNEQFF.

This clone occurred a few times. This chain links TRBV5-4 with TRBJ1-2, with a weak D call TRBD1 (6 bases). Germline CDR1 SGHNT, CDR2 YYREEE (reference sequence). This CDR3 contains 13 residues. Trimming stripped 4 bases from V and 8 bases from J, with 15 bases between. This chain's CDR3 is CASSSQGMGGYTF. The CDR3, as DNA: TGTGCCAGCAGCAGCCAGGGGATGGGAGGCTACACCTTC.

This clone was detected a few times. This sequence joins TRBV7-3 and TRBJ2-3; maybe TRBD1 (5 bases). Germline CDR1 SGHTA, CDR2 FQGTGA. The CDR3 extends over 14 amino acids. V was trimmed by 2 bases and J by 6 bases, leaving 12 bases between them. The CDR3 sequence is CASSLQGTPDTQYF. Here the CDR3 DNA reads TGTGCCAGCAGCTTACAGGGAACCCCGGATACGCAGTATTTT.

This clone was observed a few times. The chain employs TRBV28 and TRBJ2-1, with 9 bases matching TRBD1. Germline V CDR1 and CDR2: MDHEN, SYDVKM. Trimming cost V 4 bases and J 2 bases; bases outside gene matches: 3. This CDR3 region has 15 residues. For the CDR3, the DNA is TGTGCCAGCAGTTCGGGACAGGGCACCTACAATGAGCAGTTCTTC. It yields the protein CASSSGQGTYNEQFF. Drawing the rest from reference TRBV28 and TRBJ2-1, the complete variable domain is DVKVTQSSRYLVKRTGEKVFLECVQDMDHENMFWYRQDPGLGLRLIYFSYDVKMKEKGDIPEGYSVSREKKERFSLILESASTNQTSMYLCASSSGQGTYNEQFFGPGTRLTVL.

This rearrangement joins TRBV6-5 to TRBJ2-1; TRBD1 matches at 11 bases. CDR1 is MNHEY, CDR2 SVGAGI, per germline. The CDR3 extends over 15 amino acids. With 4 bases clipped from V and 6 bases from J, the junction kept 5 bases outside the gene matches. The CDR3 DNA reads TGTGCCAGCAGTTCCGGACAGGGGGCGATCAATGAGCAGTTCTTC. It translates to CASSSGQGAINEQFF.

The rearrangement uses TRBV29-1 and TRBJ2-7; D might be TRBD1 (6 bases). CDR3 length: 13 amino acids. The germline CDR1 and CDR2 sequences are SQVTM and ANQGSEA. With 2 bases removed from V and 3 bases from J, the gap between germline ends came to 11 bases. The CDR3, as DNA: TGCAGCGTTGAAAGACAGGCCGGCTACGAGCAGTACTTC. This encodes CSVERQAGYEQYF.

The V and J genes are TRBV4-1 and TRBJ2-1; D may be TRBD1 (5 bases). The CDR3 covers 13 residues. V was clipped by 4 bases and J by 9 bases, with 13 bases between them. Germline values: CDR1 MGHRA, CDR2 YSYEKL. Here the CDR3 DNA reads TGCGCCAGCAGCCTAAACCCTGGGGCTGAGCAGTTCTTC. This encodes CASSLNPGAEQFF.

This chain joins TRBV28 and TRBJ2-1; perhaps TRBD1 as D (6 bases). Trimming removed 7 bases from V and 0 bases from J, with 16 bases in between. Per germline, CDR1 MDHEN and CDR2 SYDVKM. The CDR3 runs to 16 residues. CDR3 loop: CASTDGQSLSYNEQFF. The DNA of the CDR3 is TGTGCCAGCACCGACGGACAGTCTCTCTCCTACAATGAGCAGTTCTTC. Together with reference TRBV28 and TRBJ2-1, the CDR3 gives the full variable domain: DVKVTQSSRYLVKRTGEKVFLECVQDMDHENMFWYRQDPGLGLRLIYFSYDVKMKEKGDIPEGYSVSREKKERFSLILESASTNQTSMYLCASTDGQSLSYNEQFFGPGTRLTVL.

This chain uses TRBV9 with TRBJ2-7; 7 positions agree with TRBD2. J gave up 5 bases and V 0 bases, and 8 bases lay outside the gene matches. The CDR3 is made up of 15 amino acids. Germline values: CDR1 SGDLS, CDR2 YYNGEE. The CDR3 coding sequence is TGTGCCAGCAGCGTAGGGGGAGCGGGAAGCCACGAGCAGTACTTC. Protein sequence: CASSVGGAGSHEQYF.

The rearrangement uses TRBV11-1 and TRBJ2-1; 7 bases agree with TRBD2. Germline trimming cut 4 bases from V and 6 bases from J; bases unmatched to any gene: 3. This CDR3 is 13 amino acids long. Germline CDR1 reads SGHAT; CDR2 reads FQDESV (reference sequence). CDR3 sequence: CASSSGTINEQFF. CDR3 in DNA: TGTGCCAGCAGCTCTGGGACTATCAATGAGCAGTTCTTC.

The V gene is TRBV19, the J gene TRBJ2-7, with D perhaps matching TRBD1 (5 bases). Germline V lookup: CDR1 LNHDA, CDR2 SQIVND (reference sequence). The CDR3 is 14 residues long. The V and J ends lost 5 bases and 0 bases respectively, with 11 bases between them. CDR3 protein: CASSVQGLSYEQYF. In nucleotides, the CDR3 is TGTGCCAGTAGTGTGCAGGGCCTCTCCTACGAGCAGTACTTC. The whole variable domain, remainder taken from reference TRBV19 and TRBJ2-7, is DGGITQSPKYLFRKEGQNVTLSCEQNLNHDAMYWYRQDPGQGLRLIYYSQIVNDFQKGDIAEGYSVSREKKESFPLTVTSAQKNPTAFYLCASSVQGLSYEQYFGPGTRLTVT.

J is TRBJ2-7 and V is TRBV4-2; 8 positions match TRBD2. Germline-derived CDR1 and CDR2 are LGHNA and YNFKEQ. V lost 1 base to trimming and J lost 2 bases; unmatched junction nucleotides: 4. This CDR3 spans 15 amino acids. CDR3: CASSQATSETYEQYF. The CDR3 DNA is TGTGCCAGCAGCCAAGCGACTAGCGAAACCTACGAGCAGTACTTC.

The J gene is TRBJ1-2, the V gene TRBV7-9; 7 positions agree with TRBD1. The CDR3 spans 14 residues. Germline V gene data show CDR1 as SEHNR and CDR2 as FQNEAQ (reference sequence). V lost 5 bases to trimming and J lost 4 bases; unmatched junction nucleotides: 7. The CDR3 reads CASSGWDSAYGYTF. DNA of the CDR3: TGTGCCAGCAGCGGGTGGGACAGCGCCTATGGCTACACCTTC.

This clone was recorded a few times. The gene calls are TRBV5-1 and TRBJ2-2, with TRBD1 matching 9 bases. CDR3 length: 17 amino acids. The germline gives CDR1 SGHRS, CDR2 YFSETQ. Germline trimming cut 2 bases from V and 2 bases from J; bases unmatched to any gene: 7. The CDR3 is CASSFPWDRANTGELFF. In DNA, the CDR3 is TGCGCCAGCAGCTTTCCCTGGGACAGGGCAAACACCGGGGAGCTGTTTTTT.

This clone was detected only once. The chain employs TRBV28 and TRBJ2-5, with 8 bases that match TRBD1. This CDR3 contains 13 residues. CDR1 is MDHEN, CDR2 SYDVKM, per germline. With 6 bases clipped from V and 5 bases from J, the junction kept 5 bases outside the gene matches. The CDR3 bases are TGTGCCAGCAGACAGGGGGTTCGGGAGACCCAGTACTTC. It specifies CASRQGVRETQYF.